This record concerns one TCR beta chain sequence. Its antigen is unknown. On the immunoSEQ platform, TCR beta CDR3s were sequenced at survey depth. Method: immunoSEQ multiplex PCR; TCRdb's copy keeps in-frame clones and lacks some. The table shows under 100,000 clones, with almost 75% occurring only once. The V segment lost 5 bases and the J segment 4 bases; nucleotides outside the gene matches: 8. The CDR3 extends over 16 amino acids. Per the germline V gene, CDR1 is SGHVS and CDR2 is FNYEAQ. This sample was taken from a study of CD8 T cell repertoires and HIV-1 epitope variants. The overall study: T cells were stimulated with Twenty-five Gag and Nef peptides separately. Findings and caveats of the study: The TAALDMSHF plasma variant had no responses, unlike KF9 (roughly 5 clonotypes) and HW9 (one).

The clonotype originates from a male donor with HIV. Sequencing was performed on uncultured baseline CD8+ T cells from peripheral blood mononuclear cells (PBMCs). The chain employs TRBV7-6 and TRBJ1-5; 10 positions agree with TRBD1. The DNA for the CDR3 is TGTGCCAGCAGCGAGGGGGACAGGGGAGGAAATCAGCCCCAGCATTTT. Protein: CASSEGDRGGNQPQHF.